The clone carrying this T cell receptor beta chain was recorded a few times. Its antigen is undetermined. One end of the junction varies from germline; a read error may be responsible. The sample comes from a study of T cell repertoires in cytomegalovirus infection. The overall study: In public TCR beta signatures, there were indications of both CMV infection and matching HLA type.

Using its own MiXCR run on the reads, TCRdb lists one record per CDR3 protein. The data contain about 68,000 distinct CDR3 sequences, approximately 22% of them singletons. The length of the CDR3 is 18 residues. The germline gives CDR1 MGHRA, CDR2 YSYEKL. Study-wide findings and caveats: Within the response measured ex vivo, HLA-C-restricted CMV-specific TCR beta clonotypes were dominant. Cumulative frequency of public TCR beta families picked out carriers of CMV plus the relevant HLA.

Input material: PBMCs, sequenced either directly or after in vitro stimulation (not recorded which). This TCR derives from a human donor in good health (CMV status not recorded). Some clones in this sample may be carry-over from other donors' samples. J is TRBJ2-2 and V is TRBV4-1, with TRBD2 as a possible D gene (5 bases). CDR3 nucleotides: TGTGCCAGCAGCCAAGATTTTTTTAGCGCCTCGAGGACCGGGGAGCTGTTTTTT. This sequence encodes CASSQDFFSASRTGELFF.